What follows are 9 T cell receptor beta chains derived from one specimen sequenced in a study of blood T cell repertoires in COVID-19. Here immunoSEQ multiplex PCR was the method, and the copy in TCRdb shows in-frame clones only, minus some. The sample lists about 300,000 clones, about 88% seen once, with 1% to 1.5% in the top ten. Sequences were obtained from peripheral blood. The receptors come from a man between 65 and 79 years old with acute or convalescent COVID-19.

Worth noting for this clone: Other DNA sequences from this sample encode an identical CDR3 as well. The rearrangement joins TRBV7-9 to TRBJ1-2, with 9 bases aligning to TRBD1. CDR3 length equals 13 residues. J lost 6 bases, V lost 7 bases, and 6 bases had no gene match. Germline-derived CDR1 and CDR2 are SEHNR and FQNEAQ (reference sequence). CDR3 in amino acids: CASIQDRGDGYTF. The DNA of the CDR3 is TGTGCCAGCATCCAGGACAGGGGAGATGGCTACACCTTC.

This chain uses TRBV11-2 with TRBJ2-2; D might be TRBD1 (5 bases). CDR1 SGHAT and CDR2 FQNNGV come from the germline V gene. This CDR3 has 13 residues. V was pared by 1 base and J by 8 bases, with 8 bases between. The CDR3 region is CASSLGQRGELFF. CDR3 nucleotides: TGTGCCAGCAGCTTAGGACAGAGAGGGGAGCTGTTTTTT.

The table lists this clone with a count of one. DNA of the CDR3: TGTGCCAGCAGCTACGGACAGAATAATGAAAAACTGTTTTTT. Its translation is CASSYGQNNEKLFF. The V and J genes are TRBV11-2 and TRBJ1-4, with D perhaps matching TRBD1 (6 bases). The V end lost 4 bases, the J end lost 4 bases, and 10 bases lay between the germline ends. Germline CDR1 and CDR2: SGHAT and FQNNGV. The CDR3 runs 14 residues.

As regards this clone: The sample holds other DNA sequences that translate to the same CDR3. This chain uses TRBV19 with TRBJ2-7; TRBD1 is a possible D gene (6 bases). V lost 1 base to trimming and J lost 2 bases, with 12 bases between them. In germline, CDR1 is LNHDA, CDR2 SQIVND (reference sequence). This CDR3 contains 15 residues. The CDR3, as DNA: TGTGCCAGTAGTATAGCTCCGGGACAAACCTACGAGCAGTACTTC. This codes for CASSIAPGQTYEQYF.

The rearrangement joins TRBV15 to TRBJ2-7; tentatively, D is TRBD1 (6 bases). Germline CDR1 and CDR2: LNHNV and YYDKDF (reference sequence). The CDR3 runs 14 residues. Trimming pared 2 bases from V and 1 base from J, leaving 9 bases between. In DNA, the CDR3 is TGTGCCACCAGCAGACCCGGACAGTCCTACGAGCAGTACTTC. Its protein product is CATSRPGQSYEQYF.

J is TRBJ1-6 and V is TRBV7-6, with a possible D match to TRBD1 (5 bases). V lost 4 bases and J lost 4, with 20 bases in between. The CDR3 is made up of 18 amino acids. The V gene's germline CDR1 is SGHVS and CDR2 FNYEAQ. In nucleotides, the CDR3 is TGTGCCAGCAGCTCGACCCCGGGGGGACGCCATTATAATTCACCCCTCCACTTT. As protein: CASSSTPGGRHYNSPLHF. The whole variable domain, remainder taken from reference TRBV7-6 and TRBJ1-6, is GAGVSQSPRYKVTKRGQDVALRCDPISGHVSLYWYRQALGQGPEFLTYFNYEAQQDKSGLPNDRFSAERPEGSISTLTIQRTEQRDSAMYRCASSSTPGGRHYNSPLHFGNGTRLTVT.

This chain joins TRBV28 and TRBJ1-1; no clear D. V lost 3 bases to trimming and J lost 3 bases, with 8 bases between them. The CDR3 has 13 amino acids. CDR1 and CDR2 (germline): MDHEN, SYDVKM. CDR3 sequence reads: CASSLIRDTEAFF. In DNA form, the CDR3 reads TGTGCCAGCAGTTTGATCCGGGACACTGAAGCTTTCTTT.

This sequence joins TRBV19 and TRBJ2-7, with TRBD2 matching over 14 bases. Trimming at V came to 5 bases and at J to 2 bases, leaving 2 bases not matched to a gene. CDR1 and CDR2 from the germline V gene are LNHDA and SQIVND (reference sequence). The CDR3 length is 15 residues. CDR3 DNA sequence: TGTGCCAGTAGTGCGACTAGCGGGGGGGCCTACGAGCAGTACTTC. Its protein is CASSATSGGAYEQYF.

J is TRBJ2-2 and V is TRBV6-5; D might be TRBD1 (5 bases). Trimming took 8 bases from V and 0 from J, leaving 7 bases between them. The CDR3 has 13 residues. The germline V gene encodes CDR1 MNHEY and CDR2 SVGAGI. The CDR3 DNA sequence: TGTGCCAGCGTGGGGCCGAACACCGGGGAGCTGTTTTTT. Amino acid sequence: CASVGPNTGELFF.